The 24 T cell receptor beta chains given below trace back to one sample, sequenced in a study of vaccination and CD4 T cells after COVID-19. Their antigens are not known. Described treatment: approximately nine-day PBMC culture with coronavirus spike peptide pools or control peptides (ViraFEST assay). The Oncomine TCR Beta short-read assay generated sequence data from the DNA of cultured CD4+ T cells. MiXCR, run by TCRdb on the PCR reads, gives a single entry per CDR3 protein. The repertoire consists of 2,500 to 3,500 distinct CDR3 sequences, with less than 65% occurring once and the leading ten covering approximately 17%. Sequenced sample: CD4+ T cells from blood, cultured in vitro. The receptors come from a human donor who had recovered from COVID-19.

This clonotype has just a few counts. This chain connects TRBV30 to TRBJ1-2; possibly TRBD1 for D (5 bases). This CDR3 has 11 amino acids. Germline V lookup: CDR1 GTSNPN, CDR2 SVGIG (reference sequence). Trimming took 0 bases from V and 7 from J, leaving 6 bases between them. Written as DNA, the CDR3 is TGTGCCTGGAGTGTCGGGGGTGGCTACACCTTC. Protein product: CAWSVGGGYTF. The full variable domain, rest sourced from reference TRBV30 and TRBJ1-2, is SQTIHQWPATLVQPVGSPLSLECTVEGTSNPNLYWYRQAAGRGLQLLFYSVGIGQISSEVPQNLSASRPQDRQFILSSKKLLLSDSGFYLCAWSVGGGYTFGSGTRLTVV.

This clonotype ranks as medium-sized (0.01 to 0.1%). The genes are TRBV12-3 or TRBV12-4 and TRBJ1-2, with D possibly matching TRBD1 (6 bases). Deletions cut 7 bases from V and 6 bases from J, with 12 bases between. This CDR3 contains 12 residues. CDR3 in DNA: TGTGCCAGCACCCAACAGGGCCATGGCTACACCTTC. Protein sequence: CASTQQGHGYTF.

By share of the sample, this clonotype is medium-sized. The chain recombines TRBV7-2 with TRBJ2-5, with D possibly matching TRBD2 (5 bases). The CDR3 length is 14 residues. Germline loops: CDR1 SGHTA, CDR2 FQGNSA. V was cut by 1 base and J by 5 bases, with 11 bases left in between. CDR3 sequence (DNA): TGTGCCAGCAGCTTAGGAGGGAGTTTGGAGACCCAGTACTTC. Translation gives CASSLGGSLETQYF.

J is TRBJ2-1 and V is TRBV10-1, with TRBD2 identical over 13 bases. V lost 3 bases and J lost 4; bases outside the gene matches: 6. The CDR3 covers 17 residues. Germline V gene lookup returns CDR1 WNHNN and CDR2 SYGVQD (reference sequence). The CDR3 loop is CASSDGGLAGSYNEQFF. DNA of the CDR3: TGCGCCAGCAGTGACGGGGGACTAGCGGGGTCTTACAATGAGCAGTTCTTC.

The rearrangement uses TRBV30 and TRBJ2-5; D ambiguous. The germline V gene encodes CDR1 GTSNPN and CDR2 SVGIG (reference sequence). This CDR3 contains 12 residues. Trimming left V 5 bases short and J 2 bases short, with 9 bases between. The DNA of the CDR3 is TGTGCCTGGGAAGCAAATCAAGAGACCCAGTACTTC. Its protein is CAWEANQETQYF.

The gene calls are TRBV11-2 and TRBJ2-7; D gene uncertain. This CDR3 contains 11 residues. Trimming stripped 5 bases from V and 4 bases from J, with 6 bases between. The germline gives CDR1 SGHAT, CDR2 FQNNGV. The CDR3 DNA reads TGTGCCAGCAGCGCAAATTACGAGCAGTACTTC. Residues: CASSANYEQYF.

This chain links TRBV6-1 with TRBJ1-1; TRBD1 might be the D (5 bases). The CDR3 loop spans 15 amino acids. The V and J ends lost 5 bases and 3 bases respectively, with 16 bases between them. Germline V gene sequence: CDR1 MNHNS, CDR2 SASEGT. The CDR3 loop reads CASSNRGRGDTEAFF. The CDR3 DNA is TGTGCCAGCAGTAACCGCGGACGGGGGGACACTGAAGCTTTCTTT.

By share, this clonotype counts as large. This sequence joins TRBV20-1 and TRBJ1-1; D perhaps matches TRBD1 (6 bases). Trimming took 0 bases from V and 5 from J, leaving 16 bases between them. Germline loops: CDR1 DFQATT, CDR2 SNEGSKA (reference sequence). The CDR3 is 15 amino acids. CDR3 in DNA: TGCAGTGCTAGAGAGGGGGCAGGGCCCCTGACTGAAGCTTTCTTT. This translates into CSAREGAGPLTEAFF.

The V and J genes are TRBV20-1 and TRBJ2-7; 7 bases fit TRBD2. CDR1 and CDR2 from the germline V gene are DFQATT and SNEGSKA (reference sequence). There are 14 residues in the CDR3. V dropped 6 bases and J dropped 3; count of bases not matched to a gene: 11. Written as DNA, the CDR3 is TGCAGTGCCCAGAGTAGCGGGTACCTCTACGAGCAGTACTTC. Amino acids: CSAQSSGYLYEQYF.

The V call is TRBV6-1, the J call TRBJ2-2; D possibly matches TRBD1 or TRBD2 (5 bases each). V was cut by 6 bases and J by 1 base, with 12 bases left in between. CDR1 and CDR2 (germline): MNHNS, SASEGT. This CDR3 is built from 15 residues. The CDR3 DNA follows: TGTGCCAGCAGCTCGGGACGAAAGAACACCGGGGAGCTGTTTTTT. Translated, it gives CASSSGRKNTGELFF.

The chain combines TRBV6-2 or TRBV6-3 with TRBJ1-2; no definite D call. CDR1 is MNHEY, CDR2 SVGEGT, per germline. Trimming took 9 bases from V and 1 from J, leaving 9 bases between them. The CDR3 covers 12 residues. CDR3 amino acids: CASSSYNYGYTF. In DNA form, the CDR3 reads TGTGCCAGTTCGTCCTATAACTATGGCTACACCTTC.

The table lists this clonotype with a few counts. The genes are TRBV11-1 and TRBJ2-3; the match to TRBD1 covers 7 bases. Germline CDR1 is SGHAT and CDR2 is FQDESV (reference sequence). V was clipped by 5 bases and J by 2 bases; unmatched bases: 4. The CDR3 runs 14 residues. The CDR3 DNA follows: TGTGCCAGCAGCCCTACAGGGGACACAGATACGCAGTATTTT. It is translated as CASSPTGDTDTQYF.

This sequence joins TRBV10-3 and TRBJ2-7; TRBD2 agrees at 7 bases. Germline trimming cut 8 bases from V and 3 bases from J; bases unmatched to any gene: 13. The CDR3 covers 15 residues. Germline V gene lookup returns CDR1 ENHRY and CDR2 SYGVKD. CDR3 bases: TGTGCCATCGTAGCCGAGCTGGGGGGGGGCTACGAGCAGTACTTC. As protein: CAIVAELGGGYEQYF.

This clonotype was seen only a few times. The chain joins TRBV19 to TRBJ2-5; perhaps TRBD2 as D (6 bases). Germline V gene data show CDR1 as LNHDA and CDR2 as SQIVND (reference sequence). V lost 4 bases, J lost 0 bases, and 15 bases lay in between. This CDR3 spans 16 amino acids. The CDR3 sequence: CASSTGTSPYQETQYF. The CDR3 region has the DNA TGTGCCAGTAGTACCGGGACTTCCCCGTACCAAGAGACCCAGTACTTC.

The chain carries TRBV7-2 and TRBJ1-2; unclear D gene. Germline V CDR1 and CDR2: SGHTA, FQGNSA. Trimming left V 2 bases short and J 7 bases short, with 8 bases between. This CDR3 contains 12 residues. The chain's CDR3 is CASSLSAGGYTF. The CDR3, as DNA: TGTGCCAGCAGCTTATCCGCAGGTGGCTACACCTTC.

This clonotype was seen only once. The CDR3 DNA follows: TGTGCCAGCAGCAACAGGGGGCAGATAGGCGTCCTGACTTTC. Translation: CASSNRGQIGVLTF. The V and J genes are TRBV6-1 and TRBJ2-6, with TRBD1 matching over 9 bases. Per the germline V gene, CDR1 is MNHNS and CDR2 is SASEGT. The CDR3 runs to 14 residues. V dropped 6 bases and J dropped 12; count of bases not matched to a gene: 9.

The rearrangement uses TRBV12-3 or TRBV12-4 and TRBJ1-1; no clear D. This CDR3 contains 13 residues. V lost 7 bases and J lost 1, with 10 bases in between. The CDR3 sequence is CASNSWGNTEAFF. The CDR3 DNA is TGTGCCAGCAATTCCTGGGGGAACACTGAAGCTTTCTTT.

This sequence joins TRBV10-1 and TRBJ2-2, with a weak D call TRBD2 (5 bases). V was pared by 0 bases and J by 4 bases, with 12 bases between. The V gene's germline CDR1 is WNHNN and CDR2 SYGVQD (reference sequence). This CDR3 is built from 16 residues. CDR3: CASSESKAGLTGELFF. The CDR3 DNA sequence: TGCGCCAGCAGTGAGTCGAAGGCGGGCCTCACCGGGGAGCTGTTTTTT.

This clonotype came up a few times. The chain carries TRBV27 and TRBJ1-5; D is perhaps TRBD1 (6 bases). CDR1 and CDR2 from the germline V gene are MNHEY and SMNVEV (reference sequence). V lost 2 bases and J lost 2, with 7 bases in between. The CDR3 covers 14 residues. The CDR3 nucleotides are TGTGCCAGCAGTTTACGACAGGGCAATCAGCCCCAGCATTTT. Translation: CASSLRQGNQPQHF.

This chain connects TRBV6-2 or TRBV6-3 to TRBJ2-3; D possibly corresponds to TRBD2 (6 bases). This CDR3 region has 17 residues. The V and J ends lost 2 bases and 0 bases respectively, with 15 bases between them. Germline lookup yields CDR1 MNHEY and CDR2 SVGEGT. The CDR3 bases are TGTGCCAGCAGTTACACGCTCGGGGGTACTAGCACAGATACGCAGTATTTT. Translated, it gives CASSYTLGGTSTDTQYF.

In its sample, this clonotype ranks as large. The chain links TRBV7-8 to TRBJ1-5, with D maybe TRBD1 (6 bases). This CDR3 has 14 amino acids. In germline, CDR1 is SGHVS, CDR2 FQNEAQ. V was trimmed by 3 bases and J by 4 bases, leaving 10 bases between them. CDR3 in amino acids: CASSLDRLNQPQHF. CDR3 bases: TGTGCCAGCAGCTTGGACAGACTAAATCAGCCCCAGCATTTT.

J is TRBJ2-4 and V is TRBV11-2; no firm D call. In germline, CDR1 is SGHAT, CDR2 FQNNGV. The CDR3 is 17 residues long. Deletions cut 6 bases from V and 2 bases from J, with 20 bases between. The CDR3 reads CASRQHSGSPSKNIQYF. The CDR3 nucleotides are TGTGCCAGCAGACAACATTCGGGTTCTCCATCCAAAAACATTCAGTACTTC.

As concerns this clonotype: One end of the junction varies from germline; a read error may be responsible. The chain's CDR3 is CSARARGGARTDTQYF. In DNA, the CDR3 is TGCAGTGCGAGAGCCCGCGGGGGAGCACGCACAGATACGCAGTATTTT. The chain carries TRBV20-1 and TRBJ2-3; 7 bases agree with TRBD2. CDR3 length equals 16 residues. Germline V CDR1 and CDR2: DFQATT, SNEGSKA (reference sequence).

CDR3: CASSLAVASQETQYF. The CDR3 bases are TGCGCCAGCAGCTTGGCCGTAGCGAGCCAAGAGACCCAGTACTTC. The V call is TRBV5-1, the J call TRBJ2-5, with D perhaps TRBD2 (5 bases). V dropped 0 bases and J dropped 1 base, with 10 bases sitting between them. CDR1 and CDR2 from the germline V gene are SGHRS and YFSETQ. This CDR3 has 15 amino acids.